The 32 T cell receptor beta chains below come from one sample, sequenced in a study of blood T cell repertoires in COVID-19. Only in-frame clones appear in the TCRdb table, and some are missing; sequencing was by immunoSEQ multiplex PCR. The table lists around 330,000 clones, around 89% of them singletons. Sequenced: peripheral blood. These receptors were collected from a woman between 45 and 60 years old with active or convalescent COVID-19.

The CDR3 loop reads CASSLAVRNYGYTF. CDR3 nucleotides: TGTGCCAGCAGCTTAGCGGTCAGAAACTATGGCTACACCTTC. This chain uses TRBV7-2 with TRBJ1-2; D is ambiguous. The germline V gene has CDR1 SGHTA and CDR2 FQGNSA. V was pared by 0 bases and J by 2 bases, with 7 bases between. CDR3 length: 14 residues. The whole variable domain, remainder taken from reference TRBV7-2 and TRBJ1-2, is GAGVSQSPSNKVTEKGKDVELRCDPISGHTALYWYRQSLGQGLEFLIYFQGNSAPDKSGLPSDRFSAERTGGSVSTLTIQRTQQEDSAVYLCASSLAVRNYGYTFGSGTRLTVV.

V usage is TRBV11-2 and J usage is TRBJ2-1; 8 positions match TRBD2. Germline CDR1 and CDR2: SGHAT and FQNNGV. Trimming cost V 1 base and J 15 bases; bases outside gene matches: 14. CDR3 length: 15 residues. The CDR3 reads CASSLGAGRASGSFF. The CDR3 nucleotides are TGTGCCAGCAGCTTAGGGGCCGGGAGGGCTTCCGGCTCGTTCTTC. Together with reference TRBV11-2 and TRBJ2-1, the CDR3 gives the full variable domain: EAGVAQSPRYKIIEKRQSVAFWCNPISGHATLYWYQQILGQGPKLLIQFQNNGVVDDSQLPKDRFSAERLKGVDSTLKIQPAKLEDSAVYLCASSLGAGRASGSFFGPGTRLTVL.

This clone was recorded once. The chain couples TRBV28 to TRBJ2-1, with 16 nucleotides matching TRBD2. From germline, CDR1 is MDHEN and CDR2 SYDVKM. CDR3 size: 16 residues. V gave up 5 bases and J gave up 15 bases; unmatched junction bases: 13. This CDR3 reads CASSGGGTSGRGLRFF. In DNA form, the CDR3 reads TGTGCCAGCAGTGGTGGCGGGACTAGCGGGAGGGGATTGCGGTTCTTC.

The chain couples TRBV7-9 to TRBJ2-3; 13 bases map to TRBD2. Looked up from germline, CDR1 is SEHNR and CDR2 is FQNEAQ (reference sequence). The CDR3 is 18 amino acids. V was pared by 5 bases and J by 1 base, with 9 bases of the junction left unmatched. CDR3 protein: CASSLLWTSGGRTDTQYF. In nucleotides, the CDR3 is TGTGCCAGCAGCCTACTTTGGACTAGCGGGGGCCGCACAGATACGCAGTATTTT.

The rearrangement joins TRBV6-5 to TRBJ1-2; D gene uncertain. V lost 5 bases to trimming and J lost 5 bases, with 12 bases between them. CDR3 length equals 13 residues. The germline V gene has CDR1 MNHEY and CDR2 SVGAGI. The CDR3 spells CASSTDPLYGYTF. The CDR3 nucleotides are TGTGCCAGCAGTACAGATCCGTTGTATGGCTACACCTTC.

This clone has just a few counts. This chain links TRBV27 with TRBJ2-3; 7 positions match TRBD1. Germline assignment: CDR1 MNHEY and CDR2 SMNVEV (reference sequence). V lost 4 bases, J lost 6 bases, and 10 bases stayed unmatched. There are 15 residues in the CDR3. The DNA of the CDR3 is TGTGCCAGCAGTTGGACAGGAGGTTTTGTTGATACGCAGTATTTT. It is translated as CASSWTGGFVDTQYF.

The chain uses TRBV12-3 or TRBV12-4 and TRBJ1-1; D remains ambiguous. Trimming removed 4 bases from V and 1 base from J, with 7 bases in between. CDR3 length: 13 residues. The CDR3 DNA reads TGTGCCAGCAGTTCCGACAAGAACACTGAAGCTTTCTTT. It translates to CASSSDKNTEAFF.

V is TRBV7-9 and J is TRBJ1-1; TRBD1 agrees at 7 bases. CDR3 length: 13 residues. V trimming: 5 bases; J trimming: 4 bases; junction bases outside the gene matches: 4. Germline CDR1 and CDR2: SEHNR and FQNEAQ (reference sequence). CDR3 in DNA: TGTGCCAGCAGCCTGCAGGGGGTCACTGAAGCTTTCTTT. As protein: CASSLQGVTEAFF.

The gene calls are TRBV6-1 and TRBJ1-5; a possible D gene is TRBD1 (6 bases). Germline CDR1 MNHNS, CDR2 SASEGT. The V gene lost 2 bases and the J gene lost 7 bases, with 9 bases spanning the gap. CDR3 size: 13 residues. The CDR3 coding sequence is TGTGCCAGCAGTGAAAGGGACAACCAGCCCCAGCATTTT. It translates to CASSERDNQPQHF.

This clone has a handful of counts. The genes are TRBV7-3 and TRBJ2-2; 10 nucleotides line up with TRBD2. The CDR3 is 18 residues long. The germline V gene has CDR1 SGHTA and CDR2 FQGTGA. Losses at the gene ends were 5 bases for V and 1 base for J; bases not matched to a gene: 10. In DNA form, the CDR3 reads TGTGCCAGCAGCCTAAAGGCTAGCGGGGGCCTGAACACCGGGGAGCTGTTTTTT. This codes for CASSLKASGGLNTGELFF.

V gene TRBV19 combines with J gene TRBJ2-7; possible D gene TRBD1, 5 bases. Germline loops: CDR1 LNHDA, CDR2 SQIVND (reference sequence). V lost 2 bases and J lost 1, with 6 bases in between. This CDR3 has 13 amino acids. CDR3 sequence: CASSISGSYEQYF. The CDR3 nucleotides read TGTGCCAGTAGTATATCAGGGTCCTACGAGCAGTACTTC. Filled out from reference TRBV19 and TRBJ2-7, the complete variable domain reads DGGITQSPKYLFRKEGQNVTLSCEQNLNHDAMYWYRQDPGQGLRLIYYSQIVNDFQKGDIAEGYSVSREKKESFPLTVTSAQKNPTAFYLCASSISGSYEQYFGPGTRLTVT.

This chain uses TRBV5-1 with TRBJ2-6; weak D call: TRBD1 (5 bases). The CDR3 consists of 17 residues. Between the trimmed V and J ends, which lost 0 bases and 0 bases, there was a span of 10 bases. Germline V gives CDR1 SGHRS, CDR2 YFSETQ. This chain's CDR3 is CASSLGQPSSGANVLTF. CDR3 DNA sequence: TGCGCCAGCAGCTTGGGACAGCCAAGCTCTGGGGCCAACGTCCTGACTTTC.

The rearrangement links TRBV6-5 to TRBJ1-1; 8 nucleotides line up with TRBD1. V shed 6 bases and J 2 bases; nucleotides not matched to a gene: 8. The CDR3 contains 15 residues. From germline, CDR1 is MNHEY and CDR2 SVGAGI. The CDR3 loop is CASSNQGAVNTEAFF. CDR3 DNA: TGTGCCAGCAGCAACCAGGGGGCGGTCAACACTGAAGCTTTCTTT.

The rearrangement joins TRBV4-1 to TRBJ1-3; TRBD1 aligns across 7 bases. Germline V gene sequence: CDR1 MGHRA, CDR2 YSYEKL. The CDR3 contains 16 residues. The trim removed 4 bases at V and 3 bases at J, leaving 9 bases unmatched. CDR3: CASSLTQGNGGNTIYF. In nucleotides, the CDR3 is TGCGCCAGCAGCCTAACACAGGGGAATGGTGGAAACACCATATATTTT.

The CDR3 nucleotides read TGTGCCAGCAGTGATAGGGGCAGCTATAATGAAAAACTGTTTTTT. It yields the protein CASSDRGSYNEKLFF. This sequence joins TRBV6-1 and TRBJ1-4; a weak D match, TRBD1 (5 bases). This CDR3 region has 15 residues. Germline V gives CDR1 MNHNS, CDR2 SASEGT. V was shortened by 3 bases and J by 4 bases, with 12 bases between the two germline ends.

This chain joins TRBV2 and TRBJ1-4; D is uncertain. CDR3 length: 14 residues. Per germline, CDR1 SNHLY and CDR2 FYNNEI. V shed 7 bases and J shed 3 bases, with 12 bases lying between them. The CDR3 here is CASTAESSNEKLFF. The CDR3 DNA is TGTGCCAGCACAGCGGAATCATCTAATGAAAAACTGTTTTTT. Combining the CDR3 with reference TRBV2 and TRBJ1-4 gives the whole variable domain EPEVTQTPSHQVTQMGQEVILRCVPISNHLYFYWYRQILGQKVEFLVSFYNNEISEKSEIFDDQFSVERPDGSNFTLKIRSTKLEDSAMYFCASTAESSNEKLFFGSGTQLSVL.

The chain combines TRBV6-1 with TRBJ2-7, with 8 bases aligning to TRBD1. J lost 6 bases, V lost 3 bases, and 4 bases had no gene match. This CDR3 has 13 residues. The germline V gene encodes CDR1 MNHNS and CDR2 SASEGT. Here the CDR3 reads CASSDQGASEQYF. CDR3 DNA: TGTGCCAGCAGTGACCAGGGGGCTAGCGAGCAGTACTTC.

This clone was seen a single time. The J gene is TRBJ2-5, the V gene TRBV3-1 (or the pseudogene TRBV3-2), with D maybe TRBD1 (6 bases). V was shortened by 5 bases and J by 4 bases, with 14 bases between the two germline ends. CDR3 length equals 14 residues. Germline CDR1 LGHDT, CDR2 YNNKEL (reference sequence). CDR3 protein: CASSFRDKGETQYF. DNA for the CDR3: TGTGCCAGCAGCTTCCGGGACAAAGGAGAGACCCAGTACTTC.

The chain couples TRBV7-8 to TRBJ2-5; 7 bases align to TRBD1. CDR1 and CDR2 from the germline V gene are SGHVS and FQNEAQ. With 2 bases clipped from V and 4 bases from J, the junction kept 4 bases outside the gene matches. The CDR3 has 14 residues. In nucleotides, the CDR3 is TGTGCCAGCAGCTTAAGACAGGGTGGAGAGACCCAGTACTTC. Translation gives CASSLRQGGETQYF.

The chain has TRBV5-1 and TRBJ2-1; TRBD1 matches 9 bases. CDR3 length: 15 amino acids. Trimming removed 6 bases from V and 8 bases from J; junction bases left unmatched: 12. Germline V gives CDR1 SGHRS, CDR2 YFSETQ. CDR3 nucleotides: TGCGCCAGCACCCTGGGACAGGGAGTCCGAGATGAGCAGTTCTTC. Protein sequence: CASTLGQGVRDEQFF.

The chain combines TRBV4-3 with TRBJ1-5; 9 nucleotides line up with TRBD1. V was clipped by 3 bases and J by 1 base; unmatched bases: 1. The CDR3 spans 15 residues. Germline V gives CDR1 LGHNA, CDR2 YSLEER. The chain's CDR3 is CASSQGQGSNQPQHF. CDR3 DNA: TGCGCCAGCAGCCAGGGACAGGGAAGCAATCAGCCCCAGCATTTT.

This chain joins TRBV19 and TRBJ2-6; 9 positions agree with TRBD1. With V trimmed by 6 bases and J by 3 bases, 21 bases remained unmatched. This CDR3 region has 21 residues. The germline V gene encodes CDR1 LNHDA and CDR2 SQIVND (reference sequence). The CDR3 DNA reads TGTGCCAGTAGGGGGACAGGGTCAAATCAAAGGGACACCCTTGGGGCCAACGTCCTGACTTTC. Translating gives CASRGTGSNQRDTLGANVLTF.

The gene calls are TRBV18 and TRBJ1-2; D is unclear. V lost 3 bases, J lost 8 bases, and 10 bases lay in between. The CDR3 has 12 amino acids. CDR1 and CDR2 from the germline V gene are KGHSH and LQKENI. The CDR3 DNA sequence: TGTGCCAGCTCACCCGTAGGAGAGGGCTACACCTTC. Amino acid sequence: CASSPVGEGYTF.

This clone showed up just a few times. The V and J genes are TRBV11-2 and TRBJ1-5, with D unresolved. Trimming stripped 5 bases from V and 0 bases from J, with 11 bases between. Germline CDR1 SGHAT, CDR2 FQNNGV. The CDR3 has 15 residues. In nucleotides, the CDR3 is TGTGCCAGCAGCAAGACAAGTCATAGCAATCAGCCCCAGCATTTT. Translated, it gives CASSKTSHSNQPQHF. The entire variable domain, with the rest obtained from reference TRBV11-2 and TRBJ1-5, is as follows: EAGVAQSPRYKIIEKRQSVAFWCNPISGHATLYWYQQILGQGPKLLIQFQNNGVVDDSQLPKDRFSAERLKGVDSTLKIQPAKLEDSAVYLCASSKTSHSNQPQHFGDGTRLSIL.

CDR3 residues: CASRDTGREGYTF. The CDR3 nucleotides read TGTGCCAGTAGAGACACAGGGAGAGAAGGCTACACCTTC. The chain couples TRBV19 to TRBJ1-2; D perhaps matches TRBD1 (6 bases). The length of the CDR3 is 13 residues. Germline V lookup: CDR1 LNHDA, CDR2 SQIVND (reference sequence). V was trimmed by 6 bases and J by 8 bases, leaving 16 bases between them. Based on the CDR3 plus reference TRBV19 and TRBJ1-2, the full variable domain is DGGITQSPKYLFRKEGQNVTLSCEQNLNHDAMYWYRQDPGQGLRLIYYSQIVNDFQKGDIAEGYSVSREKKESFPLTVTSAQKNPTAFYLCASRDTGREGYTFGSGTRLTVV.

The chain carries TRBV19 and TRBJ2-1; 10 nucleotides align to TRBD2. Germline CDR1 is LNHDA and CDR2 is SQIVND (reference sequence). The CDR3 has 15 amino acids. Trimming took 4 bases from V and 8 from J; bases not matched to a gene: 8. As DNA, the CDR3 is TGTGCCAGTAGTAACCCTAGCGGGGGATTTGATGAGCAGTTCTTC. Amino acids: CASSNPSGGFDEQFF. Variable domain in full (rest from reference TRBV19 and TRBJ2-1): DGGITQSPKYLFRKEGQNVTLSCEQNLNHDAMYWYRQDPGQGLRLIYYSQIVNDFQKGDIAEGYSVSREKKESFPLTVTSAQKNPTAFYLCASSNPSGGFDEQFFGPGTRLTVL.

This chain uses TRBV4-3 with TRBJ2-1; D may be TRBD1 (7 bases). The CDR3 extends over 16 amino acids. From germline, CDR1 is LGHNA and CDR2 YSLEER. With 0 bases removed from V and 7 bases from J, the gap between germline ends came to 16 bases. The CDR3 coding sequence is TGCGCCAGCAGCCAAGATGGGGCAGGGGGGTTAAATGAGCAGTTCTTC. Translation gives CASSQDGAGGLNEQFF.

This rearrangement joins TRBV9 to TRBJ2-7; 14 nucleotides agree with TRBD2. The CDR3 has 15 amino acids. The germline gives CDR1 SGDLS, CDR2 YYNGEE. J was trimmed by 11 bases and V by 2 bases; bases with no gene match: 9. The CDR3 nucleotides are TGTGCCAGCAGCGTTGGGACTAGCGGGGGCCCCGGGGAGTACTTC. Translating it yields CASSVGTSGGPGEYF.

The rearrangement links TRBV10-3 to TRBJ2-2; D may be TRBD1 (5 bases). The V gene's germline CDR1 is ENHRY and CDR2 SYGVKD. This CDR3 is 14 amino acids long. V lost 9 bases and J 4 bases, leaving 15 bases between the germline ends. The CDR3 region is CAMKSTQGTGELFF. DNA for the CDR3: TGTGCCATGAAATCTACCCAGGGCACCGGGGAGCTGTTTTTT.

This clone has a single count. The chain recombines TRBV7-2 with TRBJ1-2, with D tentatively TRBD1 (6 bases). Per the germline V gene, CDR1 is SGHTA and CDR2 is FQGNSA. V was shortened by 3 bases and J by 5 bases, with 10 bases between the two germline ends. The CDR3 totals 13 residues. The CDR3 DNA is TGTGCCAGCAGCTTGTACCAGGGGTATGGCTACACCTTC. Protein product: CASSLYQGYGYTF.

This chain uses TRBV30 with TRBJ1-6; 8 positions match TRBD1. V shed 0 bases and J 7 bases; nucleotides not matched to a gene: 5. CDR1 and CDR2 from the germline V gene are GTSNPN and SVGIG (reference sequence). The CDR3 runs 15 residues. CDR3 DNA: TGTGCCTGGAGTGTAAAAGGGACAGGCAATTCACCCCTCCACTTT. Translating it yields CAWSVKGTGNSPLHF.

V gene TRBV13 combines with J gene TRBJ1-1; D may be TRBD1 (6 bases). Trimming pared 2 bases from V and 4 bases from J, leaving 11 bases between. The CDR3 totals 14 residues. CDR1 is PRHDT, CDR2 FYEKMQ, per germline (reference sequence). This chain's CDR3 is CASSLTGKLTEAFF. The CDR3 region has the DNA TGTGCCAGCAGCTTAACAGGGAAACTCACTGAAGCTTTCTTT.